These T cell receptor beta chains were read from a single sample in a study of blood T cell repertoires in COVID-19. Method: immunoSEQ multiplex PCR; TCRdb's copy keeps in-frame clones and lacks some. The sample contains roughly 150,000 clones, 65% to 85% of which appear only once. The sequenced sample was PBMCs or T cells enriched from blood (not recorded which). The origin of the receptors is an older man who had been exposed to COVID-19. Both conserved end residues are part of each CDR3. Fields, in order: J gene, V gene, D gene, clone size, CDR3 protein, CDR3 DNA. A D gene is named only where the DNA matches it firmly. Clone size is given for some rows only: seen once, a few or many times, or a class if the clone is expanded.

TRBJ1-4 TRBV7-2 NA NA CASSPPGAQLRTNEKLFF TGTGCCAGCAGCCCCCCTGGGGCACAACTGAGGACTAATGAAAAACTGTTTTTT
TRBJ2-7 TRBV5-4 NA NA CASSHGTSSYEQYF TGTGCCAGCAGCCACGGGACTTCCTCCTACGAGCAGTACTTC
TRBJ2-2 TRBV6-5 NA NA CASSYTATLNTGELFF TGTGCCAGCAGTTATACCGCTACCTTGAACACCGGGGAGCTGTTTTTT
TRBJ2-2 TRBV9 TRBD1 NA CASSAGQGTGELFF TGTGCCAGCAGCGCGGGACAGGGGACCGGGGAGCTGTTTTTT
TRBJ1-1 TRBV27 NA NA CASKLGGMNTEAFF TGTGCCAGCAAACTGGGCGGGATGAACACTGAAGCTTTCTTT
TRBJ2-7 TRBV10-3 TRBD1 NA CAISQGATSYEQYF TGTGCCATCAGCCAGGGGGCTACGTCCTACGAGCAGTACTTC
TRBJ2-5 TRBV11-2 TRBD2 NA CASSLELAGGETQYF TGTGCCAGCAGCTTAGAACTAGCGGGAGGAGAGACCCAGTACTTC
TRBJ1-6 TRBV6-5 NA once CASRLQYNSPLHF TGTGCCAGCAGACTCCAATATAATTCACCCCTCCACTTT
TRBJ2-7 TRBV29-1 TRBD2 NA CSVSGASGMVYYEQYF TGCAGCGTTTCTGGGGCGAGCGGGATGGTGTACTACGAGCAGTACTTC
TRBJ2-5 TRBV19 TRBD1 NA CASSLRDRGTQYF TGTGCCAGTAGTTTGCGGGACAGGGGAACCCAGTACTTC
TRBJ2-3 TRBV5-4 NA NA CASSFQVTDTQYF TGTGCCAGCAGCTTTCAGGTGACAGATACGCAGTATTTT
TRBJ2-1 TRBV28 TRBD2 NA CASTSGTSGTYEQFF TGTGCCAGCACCTCCGGGACTAGCGGGACTTATGAGCAGTTCTTC
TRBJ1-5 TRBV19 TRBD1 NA CASTMEGAGNQPQHF TGTGCCAGTACCATGGAGGGGGCTGGCAATCAGCCCCAGCATTTT
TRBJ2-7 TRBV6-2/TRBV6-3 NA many CASSTTGGTYEQYF TGTGCCAGCAGTACTACCGGGGGAACCTACGAGCAGTACTTC
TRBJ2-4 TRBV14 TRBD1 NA CASSRRTGDKNIQYF TGTGCCAGCAGCCGCCGCACAGGGGACAAAAACATTCAGTACTTC
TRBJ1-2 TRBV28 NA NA CASSINYGYTF TGTGCCAGCAGCATTAACTATGGCTACACCTTC
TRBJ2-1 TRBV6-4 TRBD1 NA CASSDGTGIGNEQFF TGTGCCAGCAGTGACGGGACAGGGATTGGAAATGAGCAGTTCTTC
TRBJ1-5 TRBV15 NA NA CATSIPGSNQPQHF TGTGCCACCAGCATCCCGGGAAGCAATCAGCCCCAGCATTTT
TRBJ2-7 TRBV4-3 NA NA CASSPSSGRESDEQYF TGCGCCAGCAGCCCATCGTCAGGCAGGGAATCTGACGAGCAGTACTTC
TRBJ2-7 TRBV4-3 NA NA CASSQDLVSYEQYF TGCGCCAGCAGCCAAGATTTAGTATCCTACGAGCAGTACTTC
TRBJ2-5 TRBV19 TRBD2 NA CASSTRLAGGPWETQYF TGTGCCAGTAGTACCAGACTAGCGGGAGGGCCCTGGGAGACCCAGTACTTC
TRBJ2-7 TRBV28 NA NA CASSLRQYEQYF TGTGCCAGCAGTTTAAGACAGTACGAGCAGTACTTC
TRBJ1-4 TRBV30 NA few CAWSQTGEKLFF TGTGCCTGGAGTCAAACAGGGGAAAAACTGTTTTTT
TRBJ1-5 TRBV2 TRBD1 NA CASTRTGWDQPQHF TGTGCCAGCACCCGGACAGGGTGGGATCAGCCCCAGCATTTT
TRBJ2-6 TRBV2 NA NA CASESSGANVLTF TGTGCCAGCGAGTCCTCTGGGGCCAACGTCCTGACTTTC
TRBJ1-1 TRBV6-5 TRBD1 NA CASIPTGGTEAFF TGTGCCAGCATTCCTACAGGGGGCACTGAAGCTTTCTTT
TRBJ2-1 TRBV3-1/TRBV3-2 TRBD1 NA CASSQPDRGSHNEQFF TGTGCCAGCAGCCAACCAGACAGGGGGTCCCACAATGAGCAGTTCTTC
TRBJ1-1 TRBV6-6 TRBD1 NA CASSPTGDTEAFF TGTGCCAGCAGCCCGACAGGGGACACTGAAGCTTTCTTT
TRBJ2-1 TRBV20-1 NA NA CSAERRGFQFF TGCAGTGCCGAGCGACGGGGTTTTCAGTTCTTC
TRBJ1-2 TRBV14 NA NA CASSQTRGREDGYTF TGTGCCAGCAGCCAGACACGGGGCAGGGAGGATGGCTACACCTTC
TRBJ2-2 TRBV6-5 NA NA CASSINRVGELFF TGTGCCAGCAGTATAAACAGGGTCGGGGAGCTGTTTTTT
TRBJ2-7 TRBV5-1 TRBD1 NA CASAREGTGSYEQYF TGCGCCAGCGCGCGAGAGGGGACAGGGTCCTACGAGCAGTACTTC
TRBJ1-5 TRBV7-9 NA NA CASSFGLLHQPQHF TGTGCCAGCAGTTTCGGACTGTTACATCAGCCCCAGCATTTT
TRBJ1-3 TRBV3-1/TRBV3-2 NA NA CASSQAGGNTIYF TGTGCCAGCAGCCAAGCCGGTGGAAACACCATATATTTT
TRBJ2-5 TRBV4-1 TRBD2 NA CASSQDLTGRGETQYF TGCGCCAGCAGCCAAGATCTTACTGGGAGGGGAGAGACCCAGTACTTC
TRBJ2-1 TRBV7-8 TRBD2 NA CASSLGRERGGRWFF TGTGCCAGCAGCTTAGGGAGGGAAAGGGGCGGGAGGTGGTTCTTC
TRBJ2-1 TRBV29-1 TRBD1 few CSVDIWFGTGVLNSYNEQFF TGCAGCGTTGATATATGGTTTGGGACAGGGGTTCTCAACTCCTACAATGAGCAGTTCTTC
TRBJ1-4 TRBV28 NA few CASTQDWRRKEKLFF TGTGCCAGCACTCAAGACTGGCGTCGAAAGGAAAAACTGTTTTTT
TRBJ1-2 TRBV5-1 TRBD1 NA CASSTMTGLPYGYTF TGCGCCAGCAGCACGATGACAGGGTTGCCCTATGGCTACACCTTC
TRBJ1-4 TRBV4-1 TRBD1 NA CASSHEPGQGNKKLFF TGCGCCAGCAGCCATGAACCGGGACAGGGGAATAAAAAACTGTTTTTT
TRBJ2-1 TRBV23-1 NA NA CASSQSRRSYNEQFF TGCGCCAGCAGTCAATCGAGGCGCTCCTACAATGAGCAGTTCTTC
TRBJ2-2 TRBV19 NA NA CASSLTGYSTGELFF TGTGCCAGTAGTCTCACAGGGTATAGCACCGGGGAGCTGTTTTTT
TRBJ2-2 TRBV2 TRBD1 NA CASRREQGATGELFF TGTGCCAGCAGGCGGGAACAGGGGGCCACCGGGGAGCTGTTTTTT
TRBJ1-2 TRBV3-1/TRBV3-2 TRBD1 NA CASSQTGGPYGYTF TGTGCCAGCAGCCAAACAGGGGGGCCCTATGGCTACACCTTC
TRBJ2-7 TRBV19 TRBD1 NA CASSKGQGATYEQYF TGTGCCAGTAGTAAAGGACAGGGGGCGACTTACGAGCAGTACTTC
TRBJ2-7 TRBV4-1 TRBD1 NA CASSQVTGNYEQYF TGCGCCAGCAGCCAAGTGACAGGGAACTACGAGCAGTACTTC
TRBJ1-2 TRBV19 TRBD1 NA CASSAPGQGTPGYTF TGTGCCAGTAGTGCGCCGGGACAGGGAACTCCTGGCTACACCTTC
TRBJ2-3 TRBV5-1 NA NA CASSSMGLAGDTQYF TGCGCCAGCAGCTCCATGGGTCTAGCCGGAGATACGCAGTATTTT
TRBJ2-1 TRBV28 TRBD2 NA CASSLSGRAYNEQFF TGTGCCAGCAGTTTGAGCGGGAGGGCTTACAATGAGCAGTTCTTC
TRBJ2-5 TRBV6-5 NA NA CASRPGIKETQYF TGTGCCAGCAGGCCCGGGATCAAAGAGACCCAGTACTTC
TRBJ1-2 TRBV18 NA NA CASSPSDTRGYTF TGTGCCAGCTCACCCTCGGACACGAGGGGCTACACCTTC
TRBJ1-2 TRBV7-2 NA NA CASSLNAGNRAGGYTF TGTGCCAGCAGCTTAAATGCAGGCAACAGGGCGGGCGGCTACACCTTC
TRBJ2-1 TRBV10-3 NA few CAISESTGGLVHEQFF TGTGCCATCAGTGAGTCGACCGGGGGTCTCGTCCATGAGCAGTTCTTC
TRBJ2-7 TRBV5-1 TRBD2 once CASSPLAGGTYEQYF TGCGCCAGCAGCCCACTAGCGGGAGGGACGTACGAGCAGTACTTC
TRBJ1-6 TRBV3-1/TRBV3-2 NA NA CASSQVGQRYNSPLHF TGTGCCAGCAGCCAAGTAGGACAGAGGTATAATTCACCCCTCCACTTT
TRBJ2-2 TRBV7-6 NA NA CASSSTSYRDNPNTGELFF TGTGCCAGCAGCTCCACCTCTTATCGGGACAACCCGAACACCGGGGAGCTGTTTTTT
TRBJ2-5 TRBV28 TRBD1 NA CASRPQGARETQYF TGTGCCAGCAGACCACAGGGGGCAAGGGAGACCCAGTACTTC
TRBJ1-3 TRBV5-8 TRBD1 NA CASSPGQGVYTIYF TGTGCCAGCAGCCCAGGACAGGGGGTATACACCATATATTTT
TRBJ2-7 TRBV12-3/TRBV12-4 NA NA CASSAPPGYEQYF TGTGCCAGCAGTGCCCCCCCGGGCTACGAGCAGTACTTC
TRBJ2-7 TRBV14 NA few CASSRGGSSYEQYF TGTGCCAGCAGCCGGGGCGGATCCTCCTACGAGCAGTACTTC